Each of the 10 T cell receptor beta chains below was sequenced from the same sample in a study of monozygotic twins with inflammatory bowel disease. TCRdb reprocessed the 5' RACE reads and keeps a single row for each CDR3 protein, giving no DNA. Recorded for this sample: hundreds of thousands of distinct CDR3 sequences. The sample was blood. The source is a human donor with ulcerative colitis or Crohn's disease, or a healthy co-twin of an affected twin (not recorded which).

The chain's CDR3 is CASSLVRLAGGLGETQYF. The chain couples TRBV11-2 to TRBJ2-5; the TRBD2 assignment by TCRdb is unverifiable without DNA. Germline CDR1 SGHAT, CDR2 FQNNGV. CDR3 length equals 18 residues.

CDR3 residues: CASKTGQGYNQPQHF. The chain is built from TRBV6-1 and TRBJ1-5; TCRdb's assignment of TRBD1 cannot be checked, as there is no DNA. The CDR3 extends over 15 amino acids. The germline V gene has CDR1 MNHNS and CDR2 SASEGT.

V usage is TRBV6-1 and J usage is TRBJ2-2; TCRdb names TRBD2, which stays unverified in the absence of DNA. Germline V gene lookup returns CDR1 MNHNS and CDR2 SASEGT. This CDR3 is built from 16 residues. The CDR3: CASSSGGSHSDGELFF.

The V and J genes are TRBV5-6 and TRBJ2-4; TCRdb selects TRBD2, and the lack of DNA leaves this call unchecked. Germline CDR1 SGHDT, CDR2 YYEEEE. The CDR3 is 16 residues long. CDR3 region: CASSAGTSGPKNIQYF. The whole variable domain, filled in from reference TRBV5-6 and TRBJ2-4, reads DAGVTQSPTHLIKTRGQQVTLRCSPKSGHDTVSWYQQALGQGPQFIFQYYEEEERQRGNFPDRFSGHQFPNYSSELNVNALLLGDSALYLCASSAGTSGPKNIQYFGAGTRLSVL.

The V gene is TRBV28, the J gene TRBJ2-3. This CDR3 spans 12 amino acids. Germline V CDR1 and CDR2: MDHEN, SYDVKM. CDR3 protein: CASSSTADSQYF.

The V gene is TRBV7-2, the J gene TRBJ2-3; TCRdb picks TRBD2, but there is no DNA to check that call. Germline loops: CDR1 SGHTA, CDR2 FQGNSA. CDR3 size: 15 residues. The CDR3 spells CASSPSGRVADTQYF.

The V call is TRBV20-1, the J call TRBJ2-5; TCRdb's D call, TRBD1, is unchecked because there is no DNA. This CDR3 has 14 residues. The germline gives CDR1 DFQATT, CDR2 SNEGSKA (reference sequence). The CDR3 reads CSAQNPAYQETQYF.

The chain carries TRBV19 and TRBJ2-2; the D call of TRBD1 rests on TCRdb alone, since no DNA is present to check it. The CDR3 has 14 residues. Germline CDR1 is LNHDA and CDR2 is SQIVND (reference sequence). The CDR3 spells CASKGKKNTGELFF.

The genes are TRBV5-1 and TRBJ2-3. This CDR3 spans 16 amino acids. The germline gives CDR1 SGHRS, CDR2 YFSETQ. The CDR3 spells CASSLAGGVDSDTQYF. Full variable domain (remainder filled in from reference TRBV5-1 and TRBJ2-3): KAGVTQTPRYLIKTRGQQVTLSCSPISGHRSVSWYQQTPGQGLQFLFEYFSETQRNKGNFPGRFSGRQFSNSRSEMNVSTLELGDSALYLCASSLAGGVDSDTQYFGPGTRLTVL.

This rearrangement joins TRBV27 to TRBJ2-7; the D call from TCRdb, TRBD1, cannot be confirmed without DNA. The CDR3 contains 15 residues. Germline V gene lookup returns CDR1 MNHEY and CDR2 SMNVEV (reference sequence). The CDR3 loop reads CASSFDARGLYEQYF.